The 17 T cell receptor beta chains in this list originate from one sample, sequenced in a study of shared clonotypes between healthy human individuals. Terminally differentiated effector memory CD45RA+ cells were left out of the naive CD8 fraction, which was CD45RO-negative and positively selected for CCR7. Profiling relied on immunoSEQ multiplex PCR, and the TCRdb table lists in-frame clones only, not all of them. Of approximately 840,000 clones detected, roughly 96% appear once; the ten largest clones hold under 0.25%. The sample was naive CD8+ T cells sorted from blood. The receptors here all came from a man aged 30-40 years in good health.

The CDR3 spells CASREGQGATDTQYF. The CDR3 DNA sequence: TGTGCCAGCAGAGAGGGACAGGGGGCGACAGATACGCAGTATTTT. V gene TRBV2 combines with J gene TRBJ2-3; 12 bases agree with TRBD1. V shed 6 bases, J shed 3 bases, and the junction held 4 bases outside the gene matches. The CDR3 totals 15 residues. Germline V gives CDR1 SNHLY, CDR2 FYNNEI.

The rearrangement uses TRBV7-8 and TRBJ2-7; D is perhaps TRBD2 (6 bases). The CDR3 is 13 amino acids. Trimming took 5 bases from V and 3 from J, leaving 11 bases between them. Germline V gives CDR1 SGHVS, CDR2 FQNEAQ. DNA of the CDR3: TGTGCCAGCAGCCCTAGCGTTGTCTACGAGCAGTACTTC. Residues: CASSPSVVYEQYF.

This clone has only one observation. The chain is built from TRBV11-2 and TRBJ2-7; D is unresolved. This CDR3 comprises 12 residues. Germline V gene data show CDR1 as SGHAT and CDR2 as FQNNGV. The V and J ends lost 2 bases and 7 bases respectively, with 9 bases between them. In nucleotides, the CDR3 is TGTGCCAGCAGCTTACAGGTCCAGGAGCAGTACTTC. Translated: CASSLQVQEQYF.

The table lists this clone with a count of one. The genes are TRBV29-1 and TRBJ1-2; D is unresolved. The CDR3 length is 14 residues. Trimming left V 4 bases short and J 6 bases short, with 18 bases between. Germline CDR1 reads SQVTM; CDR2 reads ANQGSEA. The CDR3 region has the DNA TGCAGCGTTGTCGGGAGGGCGGTGATCCATGGCTACACCTTC. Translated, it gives CSVVGRAVIHGYTF. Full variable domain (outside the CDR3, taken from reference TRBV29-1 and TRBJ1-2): SAVISQKPSRDICQRGTSLTIQCQVDSQVTMMFWYRQQPGQSLTLIATANQGSEATYESGFVIDKFPISRPNLTFSTLTVSNMSPEDSSIYLCSVVGRAVIHGYTFGSGTRLTVV.

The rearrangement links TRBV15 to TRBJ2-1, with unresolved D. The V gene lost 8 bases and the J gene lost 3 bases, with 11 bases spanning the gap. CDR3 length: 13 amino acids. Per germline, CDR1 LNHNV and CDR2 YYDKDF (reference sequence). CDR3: CATGGRYYNEQFF. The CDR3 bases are TGTGCCACCGGCGGAAGGTACTACAATGAGCAGTTCTTC.

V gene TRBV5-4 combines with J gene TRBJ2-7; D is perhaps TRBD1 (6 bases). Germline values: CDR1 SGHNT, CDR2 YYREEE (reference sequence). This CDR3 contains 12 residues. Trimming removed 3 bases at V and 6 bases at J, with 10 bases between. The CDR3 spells CASSSQGTEQYF. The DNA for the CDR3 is TGTGCCAGCAGCTCCCAGGGGACCGAGCAGTACTTC.

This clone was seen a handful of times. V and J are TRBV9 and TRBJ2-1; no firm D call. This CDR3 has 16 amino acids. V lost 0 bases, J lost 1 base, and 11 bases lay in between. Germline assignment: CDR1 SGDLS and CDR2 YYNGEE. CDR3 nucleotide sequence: TGTGCCAGCAGCGTAGCTGTTGGGCGTTCCTACAATGAGCAGTTCTTC. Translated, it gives CASSVAVGRSYNEQFF.

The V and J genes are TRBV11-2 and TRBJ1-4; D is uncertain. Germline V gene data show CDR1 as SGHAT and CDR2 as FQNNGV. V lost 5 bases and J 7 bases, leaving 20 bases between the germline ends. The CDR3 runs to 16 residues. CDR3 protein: CASSPATPGVGEKLFF. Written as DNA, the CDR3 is TGTGCCAGCAGCCCCGCCACCCCTGGGGTAGGTGAAAAACTGTTTTTT.

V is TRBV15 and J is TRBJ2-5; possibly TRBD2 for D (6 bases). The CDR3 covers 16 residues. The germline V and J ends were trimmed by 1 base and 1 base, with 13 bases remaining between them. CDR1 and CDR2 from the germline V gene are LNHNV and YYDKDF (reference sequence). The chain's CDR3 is CATSRGTGALQETQYF. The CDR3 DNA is TGTGCCACCAGCAGAGGGACGGGAGCTCTCCAAGAGACCCAGTACTTC.

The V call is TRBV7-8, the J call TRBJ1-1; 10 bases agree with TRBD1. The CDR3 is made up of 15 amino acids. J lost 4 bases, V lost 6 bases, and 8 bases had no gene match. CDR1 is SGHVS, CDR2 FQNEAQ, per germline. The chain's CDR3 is CASSSRQGAGTEAFF. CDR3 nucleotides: TGTGCCAGCAGTTCTAGACAGGGGGCTGGCACTGAAGCTTTCTTT. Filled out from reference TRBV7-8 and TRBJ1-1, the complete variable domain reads GAGVSQSPRYKVAKRGQDVALRCDPISGHVSLFWYQQALGQGPEFLTYFQNEAQLDKSGLPSDRFFAERPEGSVSTLKIQRTQQEDSAVYLCASSSRQGAGTEAFFGQGTRLTVV.

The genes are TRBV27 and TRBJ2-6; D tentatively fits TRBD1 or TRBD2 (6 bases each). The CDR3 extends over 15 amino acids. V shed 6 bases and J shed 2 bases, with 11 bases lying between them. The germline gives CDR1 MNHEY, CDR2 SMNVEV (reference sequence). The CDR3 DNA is TGTGCCAGCAGCCCGGGGGCAGCTGGGGCCAACGTCCTGACTTTC. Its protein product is CASSPGAAGANVLTF. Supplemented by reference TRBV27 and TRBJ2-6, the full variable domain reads EAQVTQNPRYLITVTGKKLTVTCSQNMNHEYMSWYRQDPGLGLRQIYYSMNVEVTDKGDVPEGYKVSRKEKRNFPLILESPSPNQTSLYFCASSPGAAGANVLTFGAGSRLTVL.

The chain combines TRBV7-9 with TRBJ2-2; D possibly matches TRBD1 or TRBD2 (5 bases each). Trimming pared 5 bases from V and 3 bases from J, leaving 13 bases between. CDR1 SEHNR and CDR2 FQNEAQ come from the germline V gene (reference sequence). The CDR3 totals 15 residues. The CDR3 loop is CASSPLLGDTGELFF. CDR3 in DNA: TGTGCCAGCAGCCCACTGCTGGGGGACACCGGGGAGCTGTTTTTT. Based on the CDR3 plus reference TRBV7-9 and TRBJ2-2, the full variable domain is DTGVSQNPRHKITKRGQNVTFRCDPISEHNRLYWYRQTLGQGPEFLTYFQNEAQLEKSRLLSDRFSAERPKGSFSTLEIQRTEQGDSAMYLCASSPLLGDTGELFFGEGSRLTVL.

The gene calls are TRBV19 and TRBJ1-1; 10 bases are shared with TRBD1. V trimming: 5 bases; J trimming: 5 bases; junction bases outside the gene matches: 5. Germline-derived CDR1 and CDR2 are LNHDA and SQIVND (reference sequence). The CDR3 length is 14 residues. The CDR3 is CASSVTGGRTEAFF. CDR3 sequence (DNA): TGTGCCAGTAGTGTGACAGGGGGCAGGACTGAAGCTTTCTTT.

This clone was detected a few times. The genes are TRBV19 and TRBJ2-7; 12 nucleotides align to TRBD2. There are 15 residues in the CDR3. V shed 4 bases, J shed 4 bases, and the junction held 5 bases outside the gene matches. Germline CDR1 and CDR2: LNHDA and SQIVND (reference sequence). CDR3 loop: CASSKTSGSFYEQYF. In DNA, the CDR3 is TGTGCCAGTAGTAAGACTAGCGGGAGTTTTTACGAGCAGTACTTC.

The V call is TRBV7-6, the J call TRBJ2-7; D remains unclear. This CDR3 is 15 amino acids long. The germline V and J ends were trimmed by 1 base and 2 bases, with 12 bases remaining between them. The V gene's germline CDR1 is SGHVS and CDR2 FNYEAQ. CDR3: CASSLGLDGTYEQYF. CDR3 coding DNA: TGTGCCAGCAGCTTAGGGCTGGACGGAACCTACGAGCAGTACTTC.

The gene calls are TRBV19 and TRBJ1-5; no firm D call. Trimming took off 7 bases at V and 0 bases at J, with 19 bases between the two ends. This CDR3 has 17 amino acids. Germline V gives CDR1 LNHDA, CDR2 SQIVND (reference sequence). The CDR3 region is CASTSPFRVDSNQPQHF. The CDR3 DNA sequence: TGTGCCAGTACCTCTCCTTTTCGGGTAGATAGCAATCAGCCCCAGCATTTT.

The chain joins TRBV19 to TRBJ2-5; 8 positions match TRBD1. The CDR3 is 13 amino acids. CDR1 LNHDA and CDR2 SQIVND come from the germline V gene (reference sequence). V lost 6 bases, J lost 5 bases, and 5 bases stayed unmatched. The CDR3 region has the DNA TGTGCCAGTAGCACAGGGGGATGGGAGACCCAGTACTTC. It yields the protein CASSTGGWETQYF.